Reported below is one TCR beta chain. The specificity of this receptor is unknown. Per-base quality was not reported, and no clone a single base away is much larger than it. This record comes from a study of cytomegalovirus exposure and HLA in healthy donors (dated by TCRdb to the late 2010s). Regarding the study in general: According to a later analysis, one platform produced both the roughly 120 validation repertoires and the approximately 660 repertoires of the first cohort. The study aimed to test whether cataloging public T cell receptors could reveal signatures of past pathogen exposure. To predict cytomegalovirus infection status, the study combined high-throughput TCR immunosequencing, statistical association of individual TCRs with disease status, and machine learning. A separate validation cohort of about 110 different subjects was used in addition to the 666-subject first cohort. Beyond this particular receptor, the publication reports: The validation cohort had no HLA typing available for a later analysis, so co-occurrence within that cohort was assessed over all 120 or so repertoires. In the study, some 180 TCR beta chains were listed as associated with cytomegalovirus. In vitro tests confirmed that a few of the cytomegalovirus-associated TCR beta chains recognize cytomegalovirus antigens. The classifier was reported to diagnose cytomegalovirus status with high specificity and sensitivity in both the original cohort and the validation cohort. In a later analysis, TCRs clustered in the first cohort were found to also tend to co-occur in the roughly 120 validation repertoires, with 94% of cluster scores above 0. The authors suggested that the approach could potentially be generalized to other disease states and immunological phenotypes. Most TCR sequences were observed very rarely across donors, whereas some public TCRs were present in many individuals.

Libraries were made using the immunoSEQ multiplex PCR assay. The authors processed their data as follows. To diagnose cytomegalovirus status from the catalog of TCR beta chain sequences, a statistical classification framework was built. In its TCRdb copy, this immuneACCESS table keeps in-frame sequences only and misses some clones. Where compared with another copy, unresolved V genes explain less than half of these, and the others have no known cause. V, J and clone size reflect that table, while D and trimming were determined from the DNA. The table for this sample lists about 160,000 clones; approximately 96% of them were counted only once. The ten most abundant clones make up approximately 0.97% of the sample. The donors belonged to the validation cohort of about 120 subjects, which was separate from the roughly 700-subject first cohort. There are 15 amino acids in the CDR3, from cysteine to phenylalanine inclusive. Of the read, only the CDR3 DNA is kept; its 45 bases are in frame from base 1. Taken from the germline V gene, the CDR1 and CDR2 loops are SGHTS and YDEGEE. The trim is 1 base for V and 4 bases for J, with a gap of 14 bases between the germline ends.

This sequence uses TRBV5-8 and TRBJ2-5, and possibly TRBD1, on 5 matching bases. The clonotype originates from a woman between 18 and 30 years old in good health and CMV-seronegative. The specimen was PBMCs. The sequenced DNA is TGTGCCAGCAGCTTGTTGGACACCATGGGAGAGACCCAGTACTTC. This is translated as CASSLLDTMGETQYF.